Shown below are 11 T cell receptor beta chains from a single sample sequenced in a study of T cell responses to AZD1222 COVID-19 vaccine. Sequencing was performed with immunoSEQ multiplex PCR; in TCRdb, only in-frame clones are kept and a portion is missing. The sample holds around 100,000 clones, roughly 91% seen once. Here the sequenced sample was peripheral blood, taken on day 0 of AZD1222 vaccination. The origin of the receptors is an adult in good health.

The chain carries TRBV7-2 and TRBJ2-3; D is unresolved. The V gene's germline CDR1 is SGHTA and CDR2 FQGNSA. CDR3 length equals 13 residues. Trimming cost V 4 bases and J 1 base, with 6 bases left between them. The CDR3 sequence is CASSYKGTDTQYF. The CDR3 DNA reads as TGTGCCAGCAGCTATAAGGGCACAGATACGCAGTATTTT.

Only one count was recorded for this clone. The chain joins TRBV9 to TRBJ2-3; D gene uncertain. The length of the CDR3 is 13 residues. The germline V gene encodes CDR1 SGDLS and CDR2 YYNGEE. V was trimmed by 3 bases and J by 8 bases, leaving 13 bases between them. In DNA, the CDR3 is TGTGCCAGCAGCGGGCCTAACTGGGGTACGCAGTATTTT. It codes for CASSGPNWGTQYF.

This clone was seen just once. This CDR3 is also generated by other DNA sequences in the sample. The rearrangement uses TRBV5-4 and TRBJ1-2, with a tentative D call TRBD1 (5 bases). The CDR3 spans 13 residues. CDR1 SGHNT and CDR2 YYREEE come from the germline V gene (reference sequence). The ends were cut back, 1 base at V and 4 bases at J, with 8 bases in the middle. As DNA, the CDR3 is TGTGCCAGCAGCTTGAAAGGGACCTATGGCTACACCTTC. Protein sequence: CASSLKGTYGYTF.

This rearrangement joins TRBV6-5 to TRBJ2-7; D perhaps matches TRBD2 (7 bases). Trimming removed 7 bases at V and 4 bases at J, with 14 bases between. Germline V lookup: CDR1 MNHEY, CDR2 SVGAGI. The CDR3 is 13 amino acids. CDR3 region: CASTRGPEYEQYF. Here the CDR3 DNA reads TGTGCCAGCACGCGGGGGCCGGAGTACGAGCAGTACTTC.

The chain has TRBV7-8 and TRBJ1-2, with 7 nucleotides matching TRBD1. The germline CDR1 and CDR2 sequences are SGHVS and FQNEAQ. The V gene end was trimmed by 6 bases and the J gene end by 6 bases; junction bases not matched to a gene: 13. CDR3 length: 15 amino acids. The CDR3 sequence is CASRQGGASFDGYTF. The CDR3 DNA reads TGTGCCAGCAGGCAAGGGGGCGCAAGTTTCGATGGCTACACCTTC.

The rearrangement joins TRBV7-9 to TRBJ2-7; the D gene is possibly TRBD1 (6 bases). With 6 bases removed from V and 4 bases from J, the gap between germline ends came to 13 bases. Germline-derived CDR1 and CDR2 are SEHNR and FQNEAQ (reference sequence). CDR3 length: 13 amino acids. CDR3 sequence reads: CASSTGLGYEQYF. In DNA, the CDR3 is TGTGCCAGCAGTACAGGGTTAGGTTACGAGCAGTACTTC.

The V gene is TRBV6-1, the J gene TRBJ1-4; TRBD1 is a possible D gene (5 bases). Germline V gene data show CDR1 as MNHNS and CDR2 as SASEGT. The V and J ends lost 2 bases and 0 bases respectively, with 19 bases between them. This CDR3 is built from 19 residues. In DNA form, the CDR3 reads TGTGCCAGCAGTGAACGAGCCTACAGGAGTTCCACAACTAATGAAAAACTGTTTTTT. As protein: CASSERAYRSSTTNEKLFF.

This clone was detected only once. This chain links TRBV7-2 with TRBJ1-2; possibly TRBD1 for D (5 bases). Germline CDR1 reads SGHTA; CDR2 reads FQGNSA. The V gene lost 5 bases and the J gene lost 8 bases, with 18 bases spanning the gap. The CDR3 spans 14 residues. The CDR3 spells CASSPPGQVNGYTF. DNA of the CDR3: TGTGCCAGCAGCCCCCCGGGGCAGGTCAACGGCTACACCTTC.

The genes are TRBV5-6 and TRBJ1-5; 10 nucleotides align to TRBD1. The CDR3 has 15 amino acids. V trimming: 3 bases; J trimming: 3 bases; junction bases outside the gene matches: 3. Germline loops: CDR1 SGHDT, CDR2 YYEEEE. The CDR3 here is CASSWGTGDNQPQHF. In DNA form, the CDR3 reads TGTGCCAGCAGCTGGGGGACAGGGGACAATCAGCCCCAGCATTTT.

This clone was seen a single time. This sequence joins TRBV10-3 and TRBJ2-5; D is perhaps TRBD1 (5 bases). There are 13 residues in the CDR3. V was cut by 2 bases and J by 4 bases, with 8 bases left in between. CDR1 and CDR2 (germline): ENHRY, SYGVKD. This CDR3 is CAISEGQGETQYF. DNA of the CDR3: TGTGCCATCAGTGAGGGACAAGGAGAGACCCAGTACTTC.

The chain has TRBV2 and TRBJ1-1; possibly TRBD1 for D (5 bases). V was shortened by 2 bases and J by 0 bases, with 10 bases between the two germline ends. Germline CDR1 SNHLY, CDR2 FYNNEI. This CDR3 has 15 amino acids. CDR3 coding DNA: TGTGCCAGCAGTGAACAGGGTCACGTGAACACTGAAGCTTTCTTT. Its translation is CASSEQGHVNTEAFF. Filled out from reference TRBV2 and TRBJ1-1, the complete variable domain reads EPEVTQTPSHQVTQMGQEVILRCVPISNHLYFYWYRQILGQKVEFLVSFYNNEISEKSEIFDDQFSVERPDGSNFTLKIRSTKLEDSAMYFCASSEQGHVNTEAFFGQGTRLTVV.